This entry lists 12 T cell receptor beta chains sequenced from one sample in a study of shared clonotypes between healthy human individuals. Naivety among CD8 cells was defined by CD45RO negativity and positive CCR7 selection, thereby excluding terminally differentiated effector memory CD45RA+ cells. Method: immunoSEQ multiplex PCR; TCRdb's copy keeps in-frame clones and lacks some. This sample has roughly 2.1 million clones; about 92% occur once, and the top ten carry 1.5% to 2%. Sequencing was carried out using naive CD8+ T cells from PBMCs. These receptors came from a man younger than 35 in good health. Some clones in this sample may be carry-over from other donors' samples.

V is TRBV18 and J is TRBJ2-2; TRBD2 agrees at 8 bases. The CDR3 loop spans 16 amino acids. The V gene's germline CDR1 is KGHSH and CDR2 LQKENI. V gave up 1 base and J gave up 7 bases; unmatched junction bases: 8. The CDR3 protein is CASSPLREGPFGELFF. In nucleotides, the CDR3 is TGTGCCAGCTCACCACTTCGGGAGGGCCCTTTCGGGGAGCTGTTTTTT.

This clone was recorded a few times. The genes are TRBV28 and TRBJ1-1; D perhaps matches TRBD1 (6 bases). V was clipped by 6 bases and J by 5 bases, with 16 bases between them. Germline assignment: CDR1 MDHEN and CDR2 SYDVKM. This CDR3 spans 14 amino acids. The CDR3 sequence: CASSHYRVSTEAFF. The CDR3 DNA is TGTGCCAGCAGCCATTACAGGGTTAGTACTGAAGCTTTCTTT.

The chain combines TRBV4-3 with TRBJ1-2; D gene uncertain. Germline V gene sequence: CDR1 LGHNA, CDR2 YSLEER. This CDR3 contains 16 residues. V dropped 1 base and J dropped 1 base, with 13 bases sitting between them. CDR3 protein: CASSQAAGRNNYGYTF. CDR3 DNA sequence: TGCGCCAGCAGCCAAGCGGCGGGCCGCAATAACTATGGCTACACCTTC.

J is TRBJ1-2 and V is TRBV6-4; D remains ambiguous. CDR1 MRHNA and CDR2 SNTAGT come from the germline V gene. The V end lost 2 bases, the J end lost 4 bases, and 8 bases lay between the germline ends. This CDR3 is 13 amino acids long. The CDR3 sequence: CASSDGVGYGYTF. Written as DNA, the CDR3 is TGTGCCAGCAGTGACGGGGTTGGCTATGGCTACACCTTC.

The chain recombines TRBV15 with TRBJ1-2; 9 positions agree with TRBD1. J was trimmed by 6 bases and V by 4 bases; bases with no gene match: 15. The germline V gene has CDR1 LNHNV and CDR2 YYDKDF (reference sequence). CDR3 length: 17 residues. The CDR3 sequence: CATSTFPRDRVVDGYTF. DNA for the CDR3: TGTGCCACCAGCACCTTTCCCCGGGACAGGGTAGTCGATGGCTACACCTTC.

On this clone: The sample has other DNA sequences that encode this CDR3 too. This sequence joins TRBV7-9 and TRBJ2-7; D might be TRBD2 (6 bases). Germline V lookup: CDR1 SEHNR, CDR2 FQNEAQ (reference sequence). The CDR3 is 12 residues long. V was trimmed by 5 bases and J by 7 bases, leaving 12 bases between them. DNA of the CDR3: TGTGCCAGCAGCGCAGGTCGGGGGGAGCAGTACTTC. Its protein is CASSAGRGEQYF.

The V and J genes are TRBV19 and TRBJ1-2; no clear D gene. The CDR3 length is 15 residues. Looked up from germline, CDR1 is LNHDA and CDR2 is SQIVND (reference sequence). Trimming took off 3 bases at V and 4 bases at J, with 15 bases between the two ends. The CDR3 DNA is TGTGCCAGTAGTATCCGCCCGCAAAACCCCTATGGCTACACCTTC. It is translated as CASSIRPQNPYGYTF.

The chain joins TRBV28 to TRBJ2-7; D possibly corresponds to TRBD2 (5 bases). This CDR3 comprises 17 residues. Trimming took 1 base from V and 2 from J, leaving 18 bases between them. The germline CDR1 and CDR2 sequences are MDHEN and SYDVKM. The CDR3: CASSLSPGLISTYEQYF. The CDR3 region has the DNA TGTGCCAGCAGTTTATCTCCAGGACTCATCTCTACCTACGAGCAGTACTTC. Supplemented by reference TRBV28 and TRBJ2-7, the full variable domain reads DVKVTQSSRYLVKRTGEKVFLECVQDMDHENMFWYRQDPGLGLRLIYFSYDVKMKEKGDIPEGYSVSREKKERFSLILESASTNQTSMYLCASSLSPGLISTYEQYFGPGTRLTVT.

The V gene is TRBV15, the J gene TRBJ2-7; TRBD1 is a possible D gene (6 bases). The germline V gene has CDR1 LNHNV and CDR2 YYDKDF (reference sequence). V was clipped by 3 bases and J by 3 bases, with 21 bases between them. The CDR3 runs to 17 residues. CDR3 sequence reads: CATSRSHRVGVFYEQYF. In nucleotides, the CDR3 is TGTGCCACCAGCAGGTCCCACAGGGTAGGAGTGTTCTACGAGCAGTACTTC.

This chain joins TRBV11-2 and TRBJ2-1, with D unresolved. The CDR3 spans 13 residues. V dropped 5 bases and J dropped 0 bases, with 5 bases sitting between them. CDR1 and CDR2 from the germline V gene are SGHAT and FQNNGV. The CDR3 here is CASSQFSYNEQFF. In nucleotides, the CDR3 is TGTGCCAGCAGCCAGTTCTCCTACAATGAGCAGTTCTTC.

This chain uses TRBV6-4 with TRBJ2-1; no reliable D call. Germline CDR1 is MRHNA and CDR2 is SNTAGT. V lost 3 bases and J lost 10, with 13 bases in between. This CDR3 spans 13 amino acids. The CDR3 nucleotides read TGTGCCAGCAGTGAAGACTCCCTCAGGGAGCAGTTCTTC. Amino acid sequence: CASSEDSLREQFF.

The chain is built from TRBV7-9 and TRBJ2-6, with D unclear. The germline V and J ends were trimmed by 5 bases and 5 bases, with 13 bases remaining between them. CDR1 is SEHNR and CDR2 is FQNEAQ in the germline V gene (reference sequence). CDR3 length: 15 residues. The CDR3 DNA sequence: TGTGCCAGCAGCCAAGACGGTTTTTGGGCCAACGTCCTGACTTTC. This sequence encodes CASSQDGFWANVLTF.